This T cell receptor beta chain derives from a study of shared clonotypes between healthy human individuals. General study points: Collection of samples was limited to blood; tissue repertoires likely differ.

CDR1 is SNHLY, CDR2 FYNNEI, per germline. The CDR3 totals 12 residues. Trimming pared 6 bases from V and 6 bases from J, leaving 11 bases between. This clone has a single count. Its antigen is currently unknown. Genomic DNA belonging to each subset was distributed in equal measure over several immunoSEQ plates. Profiling relied on immunoSEQ multiplex PCR, and the TCRdb table lists in-frame clones only, not all of them. The sample lists about 470,000 clones; around 75% were seen once. J is TRBJ1-2 and V is TRBV2; D perhaps matches TRBD1 (6 bases). The source is a woman in her forties in good health. Some clones in this sample may be carry-over from other donors' samples. The sequenced sample consisted of PBMCs. The CDR3 DNA follows: TGTGCCAGCAGGGGAGGGGGACATGGCTACACCTTC. Amino acids: CASRGGGHGYTF.